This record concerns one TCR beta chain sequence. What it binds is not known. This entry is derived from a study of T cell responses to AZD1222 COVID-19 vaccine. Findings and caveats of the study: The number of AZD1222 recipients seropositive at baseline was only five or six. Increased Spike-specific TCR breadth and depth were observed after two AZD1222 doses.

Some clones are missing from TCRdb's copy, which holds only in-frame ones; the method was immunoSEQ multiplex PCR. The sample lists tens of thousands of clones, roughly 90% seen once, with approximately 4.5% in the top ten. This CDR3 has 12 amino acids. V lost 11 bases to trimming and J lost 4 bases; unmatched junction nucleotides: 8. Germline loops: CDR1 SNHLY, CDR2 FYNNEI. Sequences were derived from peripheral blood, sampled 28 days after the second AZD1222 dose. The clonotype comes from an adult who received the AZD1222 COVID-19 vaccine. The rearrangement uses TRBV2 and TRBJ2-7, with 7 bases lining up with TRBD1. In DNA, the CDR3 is TGTGCCGCAGGGACAGTCGGGTACGAGCAGTACTTC. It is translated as CAAGTVGYEQYF.